The 9 T cell receptor beta chains given below trace back to one sample, sequenced in a study of blood T cell repertoires in COVID-19 (TCRdb year 2020). Library preparation used the immunoSEQ multiplex PCR assay. The source is immuneACCESS, and TCRdb retained only in-frame sequences with V and J called. Part of the clones is not carried over; for the studies checked, unresolved V genes explain less than half of this, and the remainder is unexplained. Counted in this sample were about 180,000 clones; 84% of them appeared once. The top ten constitute roughly 15% of the sample. Material for sequencing was PBMCs or T cells enriched from blood (not recorded which). These receptors were taken from a man aged 50 to 59 who had recovered from COVID-19.

This clone was picked up a small number of times. The chain uses TRBV28 and TRBJ1-5; D gene unclear. This CDR3 is 13 amino acids long. CDR1 is MDHEN, CDR2 SYDVKM, per germline. Deletions cut 8 bases from V and 7 bases from J, with 15 bases between. CDR3 loop: CASGIEGLQPQHF. CDR3 in DNA: TGTGCCAGCGGAATCGAGGGTCTGCAGCCCCAGCATTTT.

The gene calls are TRBV5-1 and TRBJ2-7, with D possibly being TRBD1 (6 bases). Trimming removed 3 bases at V and 0 bases at J, with 16 bases between. CDR1 and CDR2 from the germline V gene are SGHRS and YFSETQ. The CDR3 totals 16 residues. The CDR3 DNA reads TGCGCCAGCAGCTCCCGGACAGCTGGAAGCTCCTACGAGCAGTACTTC. This encodes CASSSRTAGSSYEQYF.

The chain links TRBV28 to TRBJ1-2; D perhaps matches TRBD1 (6 bases). V shed 8 bases and J shed 8 bases, with 15 bases lying between them. This CDR3 is built from 12 residues. Germline V gives CDR1 MDHEN, CDR2 SYDVKM. The CDR3: CASRPGGGGYTF. CDR3 coding DNA: TGTGCCAGCCGACCGGGGGGGGGCGGCTACACCTTC.

The J gene is TRBJ1-4, the V gene TRBV18; no clear D gene. The germline V gene encodes CDR1 KGHSH and CDR2 LQKENI. V lost 4 bases, J lost 4 bases, and 13 bases lay in between. This CDR3 is built from 15 residues. This CDR3 reads CASSRSTSSNEKLFF. The CDR3 DNA reads as TGTGCCAGCTCACGATCGACAAGTAGTAATGAAAAACTGTTTTTT.

J is TRBJ2-1 and V is TRBV7-3; tentative D call: TRBD2 (6 bases). Per germline, CDR1 SGHTA and CDR2 FQGTGA. This CDR3 spans 12 amino acids. Trimming stripped 5 bases from V and 10 bases from J, with 12 bases between. Here the CDR3 DNA reads TGTGCCAGCAGCCCTATGGGGGGAGAGCAGTTCTTC. Amino acids: CASSPMGGEQFF.

This clone qualifies as large. The chain employs TRBV7-9 and TRBJ2-1, with 10 bases that match TRBD2. This CDR3 region has 15 residues. Germline CDR1 and CDR2: SEHNR and FQNEAQ (reference sequence). The V gene end was trimmed by 5 bases and the J gene end by 7 bases; junction bases not matched to a gene: 8. CDR3 nucleotide sequence: TGTGCCAGCAGCCGAGCTAGCGGGGGAGGGAATGAGCAGTTCTTC. Translating it yields CASSRASGGGNEQFF. Combining the CDR3 with reference TRBV7-9 and TRBJ2-1 gives the whole variable domain DTGVSQNPRHKITKRGQNVTFRCDPISEHNRLYWYRQTLGQGPEFLTYFQNEAQLEKSRLLSDRFSAERPKGSFSTLEIQRTEQGDSAMYLCASSRASGGGNEQFFGPGTRLTVL.

V and J are TRBV11-2 and TRBJ1-1; no clear D gene. CDR1 is SGHAT, CDR2 FQNNGV, per germline. The CDR3 has 16 residues. Deletions cut 1 base from V and 1 base from J, with 13 bases between. CDR3 region: CASSLVLGRANTEAFF. The CDR3 DNA reads as TGTGCCAGCAGCTTAGTTTTGGGGAGGGCGAACACTGAAGCTTTCTTT. The full variable domain, rest sourced from reference TRBV11-2 and TRBJ1-1, is EAGVAQSPRYKIIEKRQSVAFWCNPISGHATLYWYQQILGQGPKLLIQFQNNGVVDDSQLPKDRFSAERLKGVDSTLKIQPAKLEDSAVYLCASSLVLGRANTEAFFGQGTRLTVV.

V gene TRBV21-1 combines with J gene TRBJ2-7; TRBD1, the table's D call, lacks a check against the DNA. TRBV21-1 is a pseudogene segment. CDR3 size: 14 residues. The DNA of the CDR3 is TGTGCCAGCACACGGACAGGGACCATCTACGAGCAGTACTTC. Translating it yields CASTRTGTIYEQYF.

The chain is built from TRBV19 and TRBJ1-5; TRBD1 might be the D (5 bases). This CDR3 spans 14 amino acids. Germline CDR1 is LNHDA and CDR2 is SQIVND (reference sequence). The V gene lost 5 bases and the J gene lost 1 base, with 9 bases spanning the gap. DNA of the CDR3: TGTGCCAGTAGTCCTAGACAGAGCAATCAGCCCCAGCATTTT. Its protein is CASSPRQSNQPQHF. Full variable domain (missing parts from reference TRBV19 and TRBJ1-5): DGGITQSPKYLFRKEGQNVTLSCEQNLNHDAMYWYRQDPGQGLRLIYYSQIVNDFQKGDIAEGYSVSREKKESFPLTVTSAQKNPTAFYLCASSPRQSNQPQHFGDGTRLSIL.